A single sample is the source of the 4 T cell receptor beta chains below, sequenced in a study of blood T cell repertoires in COVID-19. Sequencing was performed with immunoSEQ multiplex PCR; in TCRdb, only in-frame clones are kept and a portion is missing. The sample yields about 150,000 clones, 80% to 85% seen once. The sample consisted of peripheral blood. Receptor source: a woman in her fifties or sixties with acute or convalescent COVID-19.

The chain joins TRBV5-6 to TRBJ1-2, with TRBD1 as a possible D gene (6 bases). The CDR3 sequence is 14 residues long. With 4 bases removed from V and 4 bases from J, the gap between germline ends came to 14 bases. CDR1 and CDR2 (germline): SGHDT, YYEEEE. The CDR3 DNA follows: TGTGCCAGCAGCGGGGGCGGTCTCCTCTATGGCTACACCTTC. Translating gives CASSGGGLLYGYTF.

The chain's CDR3 is CASSKNRGRTGELFF. DNA for the CDR3: TGTGCCAGCAGTAAAAACAGGGGTAGGACCGGGGAGCTGTTTTTT. The chain combines TRBV6-8 with TRBJ2-2, with 7 bases fitting TRBD1. Germline CDR1 and CDR2: MNHGY and SAAAGT. V lost 5 bases, J lost 5 bases, and 8 bases stayed unmatched. The CDR3 extends over 15 amino acids.

The V and J genes are TRBV15 and TRBJ2-1; D not resolved. Germline V CDR1 and CDR2: LNHNV, YYDKDF (reference sequence). The CDR3 loop spans 12 amino acids. V lost 3 bases, J lost 9 bases, and 9 bases lay in between. The CDR3 bases are TGTGCCACCAGCAGGGCTCTAGGTGAGCAGTTCTTC. Residues: CATSRALGEQFF.

The J gene is TRBJ2-3, the V gene TRBV10-1, with D maybe TRBD2 (6 bases). V was trimmed by 4 bases and J by 2 bases, leaving 10 bases between them. Germline assignment: CDR1 WNHNN and CDR2 SYGVQD (reference sequence). CDR3 length equals 14 residues. CDR3 sequence: CASSAGGVTDTQYF. The CDR3 nucleotides are TGCGCCAGCAGTGCCGGCGGGGTCACAGATACGCAGTATTTT.